This T cell receptor (beta chain) originates from a study of regulatory T cells in long-lasting Graves disease. The CDR3 is 15 residues long. Germline V gene sequence: CDR1 SGHDT, CDR2 YYEEEE. V gave up 0 bases and J gave up 9 bases, with 13 bases separating them. Arm-PCR of CDR3 regions and iRepertoire HTBI primers were the basis on which TCR beta libraries were built. TCRdb re-called the multiplex PCR reads through MiXCR, storing one row per CDR3 protein. There are about 470,000 distinct CDR3 sequences in the sample; 20% to 25% occur only once, and 6.5% to 9% lies in the top ten. As to time point: persistent/refractory GD, antithyroid drugs over 5 years with positive TRAb. RNA from PBMCs was the source of the TCR library.

This receptor was taken from a female donor with Graves disease. The chain joins TRBV5-6 to TRBJ1-6; D not resolved. This specimen was peripheral blood mononuclear cells (PBMCs), taken when the disease was refractory, from a patient treated with antithyroid drugs. CDR3 in DNA: TGTGCCAGCAGCTTGGATTCTGCCTATGGTTCACCCCTCCACTTT. It codes for CASSLDSAYGSPLHF.